These T cell receptor beta chains were read from a single sample in a study of T cells in Graves' hyperthyroidism and ophthalmopathy. TCRdb reprocessed the multiplex PCR reads via MiXCR and lists one record per CDR3 protein. Among some 560,000 distinct CDR3 sequences listed, roughly 15% were seen once. The sequenced sample was blood. The receptors stem from a woman in her 40s with Graves' hyperthyroidism. Each CDR3 is given with its conserved first and last residue. The order of the fields is CDR3 protein, CDR3 DNA, clone size, D gene, J gene, V gene. D genes are given only for firm matches. Expanded clones are given a class, and other clones once, few, many or no size at all.

cdr3_aa: CASSFLGEWNEQFF
cdr3_nt: TGTGCCAGCAGCTTCTTAGGGGAGTGGAATGAGCAGTTCTTC
clone_size: once
d_call: .
j_call: TRBJ2-1
v_call: TRBV7-2

cdr3_aa: CSARRQGDSGANVLTF
cdr3_nt: TGCAGTGCTAGACGACAGGGGGACTCTGGGGCCAACGTCCTGACTTTC
clone_size: .
d_call: TRBD1
j_call: TRBJ2-6
v_call: TRBV20-1

cdr3_aa: CASRTNEAFF
cdr3_nt: TGTGCCAGCAGAACAAATGAAGCTTTCTTT
clone_size: many
d_call: .
j_call: TRBJ1-1
v_call: TRBV6-1

cdr3_aa: CSASGGADSRTEAFF
cdr3_nt: TGCAGTGCTAGTGGGGGGGCAGATAGTCGGACTGAAGCTTTCTTT
clone_size: many
d_call: .
j_call: TRBJ1-1
v_call: TRBV20-1

cdr3_aa: CASSADRDSYNEQFF
cdr3_nt: TGTGCCAGTAGTGCGGACAGGGACTCCTACAATGAGCAGTTCTTC
clone_size: .
d_call: TRBD1
j_call: TRBJ2-1
v_call: TRBV19

cdr3_aa: CSARLQTSGSVNTQYF
cdr3_nt: TGCAGTGCTAGACTTCAGACTAGCGGGAGTGTAAATACGCAGTATTTT
clone_size: .
d_call: TRBD2
j_call: TRBJ2-3
v_call: TRBV20-1

cdr3_aa: CASSPKLAGLDEQFF
cdr3_nt: TGTGCCAGCAGCCCGAAACTAGCGGGATTGGATGAGCAGTTCTTC
clone_size: .
d_call: TRBD2
j_call: TRBJ2-1
v_call: TRBV11-3

cdr3_aa: CASSLDPGRPSYNEQFF
cdr3_nt: TGTGCCAGCAGCTTGGATCCCGGGAGACCGTCTTACAATGAGCAGTTCTTC
clone_size: few
d_call: .
j_call: TRBJ2-1
v_call: TRBV5-8

cdr3_aa: CASSFRLPEAFF
cdr3_nt: TGTGCCAGCAGCTTTCGTCTGCCTGAAGCTTTCTTT
clone_size: many
d_call: .
j_call: TRBJ1-1
v_call: TRBV7-9

cdr3_aa: CASRPGQGGYEQYF
cdr3_nt: TGCGCCAGCAGACCGGGACAGGGGGGTTACGAGCAGTACTTC
clone_size: few
d_call: TRBD1
j_call: TRBJ2-7
v_call: TRBV10-2

cdr3_aa: CSVVSNQGAIYNEQFF
cdr3_nt: TGCAGCGTTGTTAGCAATCAAGGGGCTATATACAATGAGCAGTTCTTC
clone_size: .
d_call: .
j_call: TRBJ2-1
v_call: TRBV29-1

cdr3_aa: CASSQSLIGGRYNEQFF
cdr3_nt: TGTGCCAGCAGCCAATCTTTGATAGGGGGCAGATACAATGAGCAGTTCTTC
clone_size: many
d_call: TRBD1
j_call: TRBJ2-1
v_call: TRBV3-1

cdr3_aa: CASSMTGGYEQYF
cdr3_nt: TGTGCCAGCAGCATGACAGGAGGTTACGAGCAGTACTTC
clone_size: many
d_call: .
j_call: TRBJ2-7
v_call: TRBV2

cdr3_aa: CASSPHRGRDTEAFF
cdr3_nt: TGTGCCAGCAGCCCACACAGGGGGCGGGACACTGAAGCTTTCTTT
clone_size: many
d_call: TRBD1
j_call: TRBJ1-1
v_call: TRBV14

cdr3_aa: CSARDAGEAFF
cdr3_nt: TGCAGTGCTAGAGATGCCGGTGAAGCTTTCTTT
clone_size: many
d_call: .
j_call: TRBJ1-1
v_call: TRBV20-1

cdr3_aa: CASGTGVRGDTQYF
cdr3_nt: TGTGCCTCCGGGACAGGGGTTCGGGGAGATACGCAGTATTTT
clone_size: many
d_call: TRBD1
j_call: TRBJ2-3
v_call: TRBV30

cdr3_aa: CSATRGFQETQYF
cdr3_nt: TGCAGTGCTACCAGGGGATTCCAAGAGACCCAGTACTTC
clone_size: many
d_call: .
j_call: TRBJ2-5
v_call: TRBV20-1

cdr3_aa: CASSHWDRAYEQYF
cdr3_nt: TGTGCCAGCAGCCATTGGGACAGAGCCTACGAGCAGTACTTC
clone_size: many
d_call: TRBD1
j_call: TRBJ2-7
v_call: TRBV3-1

cdr3_aa: CAPGGQGHQETQYF
cdr3_nt: TGTGCACCCGGGGGACAGGGGCACCAAGAGACCCAGTACTTC
clone_size: .
d_call: TRBD1
j_call: TRBJ2-5
v_call: TRBV7-9

cdr3_aa: CASSSRDSPLHF
cdr3_nt: TGTGCCAGCAGCTCCAGGGACTCACCCCTCCACTTT
clone_size: many
d_call: .
j_call: TRBJ1-6
v_call: TRBV11-3

cdr3_aa: CASSGLQGASGYTF
cdr3_nt: TGTGCCAGCAGCGGCTTACAGGGTGCGAGTGGCTACACCTTC
clone_size: few
d_call: .
j_call: TRBJ1-2
v_call: TRBV9

cdr3_aa: CASIMGLAAHNEQFF
cdr3_nt: TGTGCCAGCATCATGGGACTAGCGGCCCACAATGAGCAGTTCTTC
clone_size: many
d_call: TRBD2
j_call: TRBJ2-1
v_call: TRBV6-1

cdr3_aa: CASGRNSYEQYF
cdr3_nt: TGTGCCAGTGGTCGGAACTCCTACGAGCAGTACTTC
clone_size: many
d_call: .
j_call: TRBJ2-7
v_call: TRBV6-2/TRBV6-3

cdr3_aa: CSARDDRSNEQFF
cdr3_nt: TGCAGTGCTAGAGACGACAGGAGCAATGAGCAGTTCTTC
clone_size: many
d_call: .
j_call: TRBJ2-1
v_call: TRBV20-1

cdr3_aa: CASSSTGGNEQYF
cdr3_nt: TGTGCCAGCAGCAGCACAGGGGGCAACGAGCAGTACTTC
clone_size: many
d_call: TRBD1
j_call: TRBJ2-7
v_call: TRBV7-9

cdr3_aa: CASSQELGVSPLHF
cdr3_nt: TGCGCCAGCAGCCAAGAACTAGGAGTGTCACCCCTCCACTTT
clone_size: many
d_call: .
j_call: TRBJ1-6
v_call: TRBV4-1

cdr3_aa: CASRLPTHNEKLFF
cdr3_nt: TGTGCCAGCAGACTACCTACACATAATGAAAAACTGTTTTTT
clone_size: .
d_call: .
j_call: TRBJ1-4
v_call: TRBV28

cdr3_aa: CSARDPGQGVSDEQFF
cdr3_nt: TGCAGTGCTAGAGATCCGGGACAGGGGGTAAGCGATGAGCAGTTCTTC
clone_size: many
d_call: TRBD1
j_call: TRBJ2-1
v_call: TRBV20-1

cdr3_aa: CASSSIDRGQETQYF
cdr3_nt: TGTGCCAGCAGTTCCATTGACAGGGGGCAAGAGACCCAGTACTTC
clone_size: many
d_call: TRBD1
j_call: TRBJ2-5
v_call: TRBV28

cdr3_aa: CSASPFRQTPYEQYF
cdr3_nt: TGCAGTGCTAGTCCTTTCCGACAGACTCCCTACGAGCAGTACTTC
clone_size: many
d_call: .
j_call: TRBJ2-7
v_call: TRBV20-1

cdr3_aa: CSARDGTSGRLNEQFF
cdr3_nt: TGCAGTGCTAGAGATGGGACTAGCGGGAGACTCAATGAGCAGTTCTTC
clone_size: .
d_call: TRBD2
j_call: TRBJ2-1
v_call: TRBV20-1

cdr3_aa: CASSGAGGTEAFF
cdr3_nt: TGCGCCAGCAGCGGGGCCGGGGGCACTGAAGCTTTCTTT
clone_size: many
d_call: .
j_call: TRBJ1-1
v_call: TRBV5-1

cdr3_aa: CSARDQQGTYEQYF
cdr3_nt: TGCAGTGCTAGAGATCAACAGGGGACCTACGAGCAGTACTTC
clone_size: .
d_call: TRBD1
j_call: TRBJ2-7
v_call: TRBV20-1

cdr3_aa: CSATDRGQETQYF
cdr3_nt: TGCAGTGCTACGGACAGGGGCCAAGAGACCCAGTACTTC
clone_size: many
d_call: TRBD1
j_call: TRBJ2-5
v_call: TRBV20-1

cdr3_aa: CATQGARYGYTF
cdr3_nt: TGTGCCACCCAGGGGGCCCGCTATGGCTACACCTTC
clone_size: many
d_call: TRBD1
j_call: TRBJ1-2
v_call: TRBV2

cdr3_aa: CASSPPAGIGNIQYF
cdr3_nt: TGTGCCAGCTCACCACCGGCAGGGATTGGAAACATTCAGTACTTC
clone_size: many
d_call: .
j_call: TRBJ2-4
v_call: TRBV18

cdr3_aa: CASTPPGADYGYTF
cdr3_nt: TGTGCCAGCACCCCACCAGGGGCGGACTATGGCTACACCTTC
clone_size: few
d_call: .
j_call: TRBJ1-2
v_call: TRBV7-9

cdr3_aa: CASKTGETADNEQFF
cdr3_nt: TGTGCCAGTAAGACAGGGGAAACAGCGGACAATGAGCAGTTCTTC
clone_size: .
d_call: TRBD1
j_call: TRBJ2-1
v_call: TRBV19

cdr3_aa: CASSPQGGPNEQYF
cdr3_nt: TGTGCCAGCAGCCCACAGGGAGGGCCCAACGAGCAGTACTTC
clone_size: many
d_call: .
j_call: TRBJ2-7
v_call: TRBV7-8

cdr3_aa: CASSPRQADGSQYF
cdr3_nt: TGTGCCAGCTCACCAAGACAGGCCGATGGCTCCCAGTACTTC
clone_size: .
d_call: .
j_call: TRBJ2-5
v_call: TRBV18

cdr3_aa: CSAQVLSGLGEKLFF
cdr3_nt: TGCAGTGCGCAAGTCCTCTCGGGGTTGGGGGAAAAACTGTTTTTT
clone_size: .
d_call: .
j_call: TRBJ1-4
v_call: TRBV20-1

cdr3_aa: CASSYSSGGTLGGTEQYF
cdr3_nt: TGTGCCAGCAGTTACTCGAGCGGGGGTACGTTAGGTGGGACCGAGCAGTACTTC
clone_size: many
d_call: TRBD2
j_call: TRBJ2-7
v_call: TRBV6-6

cdr3_aa: CASSLSGRRSLHF
cdr3_nt: TGTGCCAGCAGCCTTAGCGGCCGTCGCTCCCTCCACTTT
clone_size: many
d_call: .
j_call: TRBJ1-6
v_call: TRBV28

cdr3_aa: CASSEYNGGNQPQHF
cdr3_nt: TGTGCCAGCAGCGAATATAATGGGGGCAATCAGCCCCAGCATTTT
clone_size: .
d_call: .
j_call: TRBJ1-5
v_call: TRBV27

cdr3_aa: CSARDLLDRGGEQYF
cdr3_nt: TGCAGTGCTAGAGATCTCCTAGACAGGGGTGGCGAGCAGTACTTC
clone_size: many
d_call: TRBD1
j_call: TRBJ2-7
v_call: TRBV20-1

cdr3_aa: CSARDWRERRNEQFF
cdr3_nt: TGCAGTGCTAGAGACTGGCGGGAGCGTCGCAATGAGCAGTTCTTC
clone_size: few
d_call: TRBD2
j_call: TRBJ2-1
v_call: TRBV20-1

cdr3_aa: CASTALYQETQYF
cdr3_nt: TGTGCCAGCACCGCGCTTTACCAAGAGACCCAGTACTTC
clone_size: .
d_call: .
j_call: TRBJ2-5
v_call: TRBV2

cdr3_aa: CASIPLDRNTEAFF
cdr3_nt: TGTGCCAGCATACCTCTCGACAGGAACACTGAAGCTTTCTTT
clone_size: many
d_call: .
j_call: TRBJ1-1
v_call: TRBV7-2

cdr3_aa: CATSASGGINEQFF
cdr3_nt: TGTGCCACCAGCGCTTCGGGAGGAATCAATGAGCAGTTCTTC
clone_size: .
d_call: TRBD2
j_call: TRBJ2-1
v_call: TRBV15

cdr3_aa: CASSPPDRSYEQYF
cdr3_nt: TGTGCCAGCAGCCCCCCGGACAGATCCTACGAGCAGTACTTC
clone_size: few
d_call: .
j_call: TRBJ2-7
v_call: TRBV7-9

cdr3_aa: CASSRGGEQETQYF
cdr3_nt: TGTGCCAGCAGCCGAGGTGGAGAACAAGAGACCCAGTACTTC
clone_size: few
d_call: .
j_call: TRBJ2-5
v_call: TRBV13